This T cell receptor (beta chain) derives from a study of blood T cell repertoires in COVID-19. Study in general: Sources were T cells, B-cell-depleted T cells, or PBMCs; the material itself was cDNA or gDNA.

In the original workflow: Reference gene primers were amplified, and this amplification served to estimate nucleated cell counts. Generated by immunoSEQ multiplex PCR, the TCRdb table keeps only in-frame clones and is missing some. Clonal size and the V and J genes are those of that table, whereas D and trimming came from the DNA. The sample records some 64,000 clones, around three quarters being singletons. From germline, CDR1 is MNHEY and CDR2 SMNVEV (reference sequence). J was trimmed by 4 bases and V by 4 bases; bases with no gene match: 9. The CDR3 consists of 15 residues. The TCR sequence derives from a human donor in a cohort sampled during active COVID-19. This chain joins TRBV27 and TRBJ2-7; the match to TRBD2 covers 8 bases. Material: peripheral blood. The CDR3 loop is CASSYLSRGGYEQYF. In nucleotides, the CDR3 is TGTGCCAGCAGTTACCTCTCACGGGGGGGGTACGAGCAGTACTTC.